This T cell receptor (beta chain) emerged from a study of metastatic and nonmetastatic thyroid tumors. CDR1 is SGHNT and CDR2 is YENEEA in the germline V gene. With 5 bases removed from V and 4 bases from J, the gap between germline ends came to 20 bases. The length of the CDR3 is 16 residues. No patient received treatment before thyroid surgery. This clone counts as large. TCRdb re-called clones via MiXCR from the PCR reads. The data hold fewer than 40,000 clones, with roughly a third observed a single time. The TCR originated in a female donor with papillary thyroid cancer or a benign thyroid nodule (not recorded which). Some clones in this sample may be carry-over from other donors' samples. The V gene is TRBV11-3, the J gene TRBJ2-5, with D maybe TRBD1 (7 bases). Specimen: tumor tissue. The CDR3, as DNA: TGTGCCAGCAGCAGCCGGGACAGCGGAGGGGGAGAGACCCAGTACTTC. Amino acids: CASSSRDSGGGETQYF.